Each of the 20 T cell receptor beta chains below was sequenced from the same sample in a study of blood T cell repertoires in COVID-19. Sequenced by immunoSEQ multiplex PCR; TCRdb stores in-frame clones only, minus some. The table shows approximately 190,000 clones, with 80% to 90% occurring only once. Sequenced material: peripheral blood. The receptor source for this set is a man aged 25-45 years with active or convalescent COVID-19.

The rearrangement links TRBV10-3 to TRBJ2-3; 9 bases agree with TRBD2. Germline V gives CDR1 ENHRY, CDR2 SYGVKD. CDR3 length: 18 residues. The junction had 8 bases not matched to a gene; V was cut back by 0 bases and J by 1 base. The CDR3 sequence is CAISESRGGPPRTDTQYF. CDR3 bases: TGTGCCATCAGTGAGTCGCGGGGGGGCCCTCCCCGCACAGATACGCAGTATTTT.

The chain employs TRBV27 and TRBJ1-6; TRBD1 matches 9 bases. The germline V gene has CDR1 MNHEY and CDR2 SMNVEV (reference sequence). This CDR3 comprises 16 residues. V lost 0 bases to trimming and J lost 8 bases; unmatched junction nucleotides: 5. Written as DNA, the CDR3 is TGTGCCAGCAGTTTATCGGCGACAGGGGGATATTCACCCCTCCACTTT. The encoded protein is CASSLSATGGYSPLHF.

The chain couples TRBV2 to TRBJ1-2, with 10 bases fitting TRBD1. V shed 11 bases, J shed 4 bases, and the junction held 4 bases outside the gene matches. This CDR3 contains 12 residues. Germline V lookup: CDR1 SNHLY, CDR2 FYNNEI. The CDR3 region has the DNA TGTGCCGACAGGGGGCAAGGCTATGGCTACACCTTC. Translation: CADRGQGYGYTF.

This clone was recorded a few times. V usage is TRBV18 and J usage is TRBJ2-4, with TRBD1 identical over 8 bases. V shed 5 bases, J shed 5 bases, and the junction held 8 bases outside the gene matches. Germline CDR1 KGHSH, CDR2 LQKENI. The CDR3 sequence is 15 residues long. Here the CDR3 DNA reads TGTGCCAGCTCATCCAGGTCGGACAGGGAAAACATTCAGTACTTC. The encoded protein is CASSSRSDRENIQYF.

The chain employs TRBV5-5 and TRBJ2-1, with D possibly being TRBD1 (6 bases). Germline V gives CDR1 SGHKS, CDR2 YYEKEE (reference sequence). The CDR3 runs to 15 residues. Trimming removed 8 bases at V and 8 bases at J, with 23 bases between. Here the CDR3 reads CASFTSWGRGDEQFF. The CDR3 nucleotides read TGTGCCAGTTTTACTTCCTGGGGGCGCGGCGATGAGCAGTTCTTC.

This clone was recorded only once. V and J are TRBV19 and TRBJ1-3, with 9 bases identical to TRBD1. The length of the CDR3 is 15 residues. V lost 4 bases to trimming and J lost 0 bases; unmatched junction nucleotides: 1. Per germline, CDR1 LNHDA and CDR2 SQIVND (reference sequence). CDR3 coding DNA: TGTGCCAGTAGTACGACAGGGGGCTCTGGAAACACCATATATTTT. As protein: CASSTTGGSGNTIYF.

The chain carries TRBV5-1 and TRBJ2-1; 8 bases align to TRBD1. V trimming: 5 bases; J trimming: 1 base; junction bases outside the gene matches: 5. The CDR3 covers 15 residues. CDR1 and CDR2 from the germline V gene are SGHRS and YFSETQ. CDR3 coding DNA: TGCGCCAGCAGTTCAGGGGGCGCGTCCTACAATGAGCAGTTCTTC. Protein sequence: CASSSGGASYNEQFF.

The CDR3 DNA reads as TGTGCCAGCAGCCTCGGACTAACCTACGAGCAGTACTTC. The encoded protein is CASSLGLTYEQYF. The chain carries TRBV6-2 or TRBV6-3 and TRBJ2-7, with a possible D match to TRBD2 (6 bases). V lost 6 bases, J lost 2 bases, and 11 bases lay in between. The CDR3 is 13 residues long. Germline loops: CDR1 MNHEY, CDR2 SVGEGT.

The chain employs TRBV30 and TRBJ1-2; 7 bases agree with TRBD1. This CDR3 is 15 amino acids long. Germline V gene sequence: CDR1 GTSNPN, CDR2 SVGIG (reference sequence). With 2 bases clipped from V and 8 bases from J, the junction kept 14 bases outside the gene matches. CDR3 protein: CAWSPGTGAFGGYTF. CDR3 bases: TGTGCCTGGAGTCCCGGAACAGGGGCCTTCGGGGGCTACACCTTC.

The CDR3, as DNA: TGTGCCAGCAGTTTAGAGGGACAAGGCTATGGCTACACCTTC. Its protein is CASSLEGQGYGYTF. This rearrangement joins TRBV28 to TRBJ1-2, with D perhaps TRBD1 (6 bases). Germline lookup yields CDR1 MDHEN and CDR2 SYDVKM. Deletions cut 2 bases from V and 4 bases from J, with 11 bases between. CDR3 length: 14 residues.

This clone was picked up a small number of times. V gene TRBV11-3 combines with J gene TRBJ1-1; 9 bases map to TRBD1. The CDR3 loop spans 15 amino acids. Germline CDR1 is SGHNT and CDR2 is YENEEA. V lost 4 bases and J lost 4; bases outside the gene matches: 7. DNA of the CDR3: TGTGCCAGCAGCTGGGGACAGGGAGTGAGCACTGAAGCTTTCTTT. Residues: CASSWGQGVSTEAFF.

This clone was seen only a few times. The J gene is TRBJ2-5, the V gene TRBV28, with D possibly TRBD1 on 5 matching bases. Germline V CDR1 and CDR2: MDHEN, SYDVKM. There are 16 residues in the CDR3. Deletions cut 4 bases from V and 4 bases from J, with 19 bases between. The CDR3 bases are TGTGCCAGCAGTTCTCGCAGGGTCCGGCCGGCAGAGACCCAGTACTTC. Translation: CASSSRRVRPAETQYF. The whole variable domain, remainder taken from reference TRBV28 and TRBJ2-5, is DVKVTQSSRYLVKRTGEKVFLECVQDMDHENMFWYRQDPGLGLRLIYFSYDVKMKEKGDIPEGYSVSREKKERFSLILESASTNQTSMYLCASSSRRVRPAETQYFGPGTRLLVL.

This chain links TRBV3-1 (or the pseudogene TRBV3-2) with TRBJ1-2; perhaps TRBD1 as D (6 bases). Germline V gene data show CDR1 as LGHDT and CDR2 as YNNKEL (reference sequence). Trimming took 2 bases from V and 7 from J, leaving 14 bases between them. This CDR3 comprises 14 residues. This CDR3 is CASSQSQGFRGYTF. The CDR3, as DNA: TGTGCCAGCAGCCAATCACAGGGTTTTCGTGGCTACACCTTC.

V usage is TRBV7-6 and J usage is TRBJ1-4, with 7 bases that match TRBD1. Unmatched junction bases numbered 2, after V lost 1 base and J lost 3 bases. The CDR3 extends over 15 amino acids. Per the germline V gene, CDR1 is SGHVS and CDR2 is FNYEAQ. The CDR3 DNA follows: TGTGCCAGCAGCTTAGGGGGACAGCCTAATGAAAAACTGTTTTTT. Translating it yields CASSLGGQPNEKLFF.

This chain uses TRBV5-1 with TRBJ2-7, with D maybe TRBD2 (5 bases). This CDR3 spans 13 amino acids. The V gene's germline CDR1 is SGHRS and CDR2 YFSETQ. The V and J ends lost 4 bases and 3 bases respectively, with 11 bases between them. DNA for the CDR3: TGCGCCAGCAGCCAAGCGGCCAGCTACGAGCAGTACTTC. Amino acids: CASSQAASYEQYF.

The chain has TRBV10-2 and TRBJ1-6; possibly TRBD1 for D (6 bases). Trimming removed 8 bases at V and 5 bases at J, with 16 bases between. CDR1 is WSHSY and CDR2 is SAAADI in the germline V gene. The CDR3 has 15 amino acids. This CDR3 is CASGRSGEDNSPLHF. CDR3 sequence (DNA): TGCGCCAGCGGGAGATCAGGGGAAGATAATTCACCCCTCCACTTT.

This chain uses TRBV5-1 with TRBJ2-6; unclear D gene. The CDR3 loop spans 16 amino acids. Germline loops: CDR1 SGHRS, CDR2 YFSETQ. V was pared by 6 bases and J by 0 bases, with 13 bases between. CDR3 sequence reads: CASMRPGSSGANVLTF. The CDR3, as DNA: TGCGCCAGCATGAGGCCCGGGTCCTCTGGGGCCAACGTCCTGACTTTC.

This clone was counted a single time. This chain links TRBV14 with TRBJ1-1; D call uncertain. Germline V gene lookup returns CDR1 SGHDN and CDR2 FVKESK. This CDR3 is 18 amino acids long. V lost 0 bases and J lost 1, with 18 bases in between. CDR3 residues: CASSQENLSGRQNTEAFF. The CDR3 coding sequence is TGTGCCAGCAGCCAAGAGAATTTAAGCGGACGGCAGAACACTGAAGCTTTCTTT.

The CDR3 nucleotides are TGTGCCAGCACCTTCGGACAGGGGAGTGAAAAACTGTTTTTT. Its protein is CASTFGQGSEKLFF. This chain uses TRBV7-9 with TRBJ1-4, with TRBD1 matching 9 bases. Germline CDR1 SEHNR, CDR2 FQNEAQ (reference sequence). The CDR3 has 14 residues. V lost 7 bases, J lost 7 bases, and 7 bases stayed unmatched.

The chain joins TRBV11-2 to TRBJ2-5, with 15 bases identical to TRBD2. The CDR3 length is 17 residues. Per germline, CDR1 SGHAT and CDR2 FQNNGV. J was trimmed by 1 base and V by 5 bases; bases with no gene match: 5. CDR3 in DNA: TGTGCCAGCAGCGTCGGGACTAGCGGGGGGCGCCAAGAGACCCAGTACTTC. Amino acids: CASSVGTSGGRQETQYF.